Shown below are 22 T cell receptor beta chains from a single sample sequenced in a study of blood T cell repertoires in COVID-19. Profiling relied on immunoSEQ multiplex PCR, and the TCRdb table lists in-frame clones only, not all of them. The profile covers around 150,000 clones, with about four fifths appearing a single time and roughly 2% taken by the ten largest. Sequenced: peripheral blood. The receptors were sampled from a man aged 70 or older with acute or convalescent COVID-19.

This clone was counted once. The chain joins TRBV19 to TRBJ2-3, with 13 bases that match TRBD2. The CDR3 consists of 16 residues. Germline trimming cut 6 bases from V and 1 base from J; bases unmatched to any gene: 4. From germline, CDR1 is LNHDA and CDR2 SQIVND (reference sequence). In DNA form, the CDR3 reads TGTGCCAGTAGCCCCGGACTAGCGGGAGGCACAGATACGCAGTATTTT. Amino acid sequence: CASSPGLAGGTDTQYF.

The chain is built from TRBV28 and TRBJ2-1; perhaps TRBD2 as D (6 bases). V shed 6 bases and J shed 1 base, with 13 bases lying between them. The germline V gene encodes CDR1 MDHEN and CDR2 SYDVKM. The CDR3 sequence is 15 residues long. The CDR3 DNA reads as TGTGCCAGCAGCCCCCCCGGGACTTCCTACAATGAGCAGTTCTTC. It specifies CASSPPGTSYNEQFF.

The chain employs TRBV7-9 and TRBJ1-5; TRBD1 aligns across 8 bases. V lost 4 bases and J lost 7; bases outside the gene matches: 3. The CDR3 has 13 residues. In germline, CDR1 is SEHNR, CDR2 FQNEAQ (reference sequence). This CDR3 is CASSSRGLQPQHF. Here the CDR3 DNA reads TGTGCCAGCAGCTCCAGGGGGCTCCAGCCCCAGCATTTT.

V gene TRBV6-6 combines with J gene TRBJ2-3; TRBD2 matches at 14 bases. Germline V CDR1 and CDR2: MNHNY, SVGAGI (reference sequence). V was clipped by 11 bases and J by 9 bases; unmatched bases: 7. The CDR3 spans 13 residues. The CDR3 DNA reads TGTGCCGGAAGACTAGCGGGGGGGCCGACGCAGTATTTT. It translates to CAGRLAGGPTQYF.

This chain connects TRBV18 to TRBJ2-7; TRBD1 matches at 8 bases. Germline V CDR1 and CDR2: KGHSH, LQKENI. This CDR3 contains 14 residues. J gave up 2 bases and V 2 bases, and 2 bases lay outside the gene matches. CDR3 coding DNA: TGTGCCAGCTCACCAAGGGGACAGGCCTACGAGCAGTACTTC. This translates into CASSPRGQAYEQYF.

The table lists this clone with a few counts. The chain links TRBV2 to TRBJ1-5; D not resolved. The germline CDR1 and CDR2 sequences are SNHLY and FYNNEI. The V end lost 6 bases, the J end lost 3 bases, and 9 bases lay between the germline ends. The length of the CDR3 is 13 residues. The CDR3 nucleotides are TGTGCCAGCAGGGCGGGTTTCAATCAGCCCCAGCATTTT. This encodes CASRAGFNQPQHF.

V is TRBV28 and J is TRBJ2-5; D is perhaps TRBD1 (6 bases). This CDR3 is built from 14 residues. From germline, CDR1 is MDHEN and CDR2 SYDVKM. With 7 bases removed from V and 4 bases from J, the gap between germline ends came to 16 bases. The CDR3 DNA follows: TGTGCCAGCAAACCACCAGGGGCTGGAGAGACCCAGTACTTC. It specifies CASKPPGAGETQYF.

The chain uses TRBV6-5 and TRBJ2-1; 9 nucleotides align to TRBD1. Trimming cost V 6 bases and J 10 bases; bases outside gene matches: 13. The CDR3 consists of 15 residues. CDR1 MNHEY and CDR2 SVGAGI come from the germline V gene. CDR3 amino acids: CASRVNRDREQEQFF. The CDR3 DNA follows: TGTGCCAGCAGAGTAAATAGGGACAGGGAGCAAGAGCAGTTCTTC.

This clone was counted once. V and J are TRBV7-2 and TRBJ2-2, with TRBD2 matching 7 bases. This CDR3 region has 14 residues. The V segment lost 0 bases and the J segment 6 bases; nucleotides outside the gene matches: 1. CDR1 and CDR2 (germline): SGHTA, FQGNSA. The CDR3 region is CASSLAGGSGELFF. DNA of the CDR3: TGTGCCAGCAGCTTAGCGGGGGGGTCCGGGGAGCTGTTTTTT.

The rearrangement uses TRBV28 and TRBJ1-5; D unclear. Trimming pared 6 bases from V and 4 bases from J, leaving 10 bases between. The CDR3 sequence is 13 residues long. Germline CDR1 and CDR2: MDHEN and SYDVKM. For the CDR3, the DNA is TGTGCCAGCAGACCACAGAGAAATCAGCCCCAGCATTTT. Translated: CASRPQRNQPQHF.

The chain is built from TRBV5-6 and TRBJ2-3, with D possibly TRBD2 on 6 matching bases. Germline V gene sequence: CDR1 SGHDT, CDR2 YYEEEE. This CDR3 has 17 amino acids. V lost 2 bases, J lost 0 bases, and 16 bases lay in between. CDR3 sequence (DNA): TGTGCCAGCAGCTTAAAGTCGGCAGGGACTAGCACAGATACGCAGTATTTT. It is translated as CASSLKSAGTSTDTQYF.

The chain combines TRBV2 with TRBJ2-2, with D tentatively TRBD2 (7 bases). There are 14 residues in the CDR3. The ends were cut back, 6 bases at V and 2 bases at J, with 10 bases in the middle. Germline V lookup: CDR1 SNHLY, CDR2 FYNNEI. The CDR3 protein is CASRSGTNTGELFF. In DNA form, the CDR3 reads TGTGCCAGCAGGAGCGGGACAAACACCGGGGAGCTGTTTTTT.

V and J are TRBV11-1 and TRBJ2-7, with unresolved D. With 2 bases removed from V and 3 bases from J, the gap between germline ends came to 5 bases. CDR1 and CDR2 from the germline V gene are SGHAT and FQDESV (reference sequence). The CDR3 spans 12 residues. CDR3 DNA sequence: TGTGCCAGCAGCTTATACAGCTACGAGCAGTACTTC. It translates to CASSLYSYEQYF.

There are a few counts of this clone. CDR3 protein: CASSARQFTDTQYF. The DNA of the CDR3 is TGTGCCAGCAGCGCAAGACAGTTCACAGATACGCAGTATTTT. This rearrangement joins TRBV9 to TRBJ2-3; D may be TRBD1 (5 bases). Germline lookup yields CDR1 SGDLS and CDR2 YYNGEE. The CDR3 extends over 14 amino acids. The V and J ends lost 3 bases and 2 bases respectively, with 10 bases between them. The entire variable domain, with the rest obtained from reference TRBV9 and TRBJ2-3, is as follows: DSGVTQTPKHLITATGQRVTLRCSPRSGDLSVYWYQQSLDQGLQFLIQYYNGEERAKGNILERFSAQQFPDLHSELNLSSLELGDSALYFCASSARQFTDTQYFGPGTRLTVL.

This chain's CDR3 is CASSSASTDTQYF. The DNA for the CDR3 is TGCGCCAGCAGCAGCGCTAGCACAGATACGCAGTATTTT. V and J are TRBV5-1 and TRBJ2-3; D gene uncertain. The CDR3 is 13 amino acids. V lost 4 bases and J 0 bases, leaving 6 bases between the germline ends. CDR1 and CDR2 (germline): SGHRS, YFSETQ. The whole variable domain, filled in from reference TRBV5-1 and TRBJ2-3, reads KAGVTQTPRYLIKTRGQQVTLSCSPISGHRSVSWYQQTPGQGLQFLFEYFSETQRNKGNFPGRFSGRQFSNSRSEMNVSTLELGDSALYLCASSSASTDTQYFGPGTRLTVL.

This rearrangement joins TRBV5-1 to TRBJ1-6; no clear D. V was cut by 5 bases and J by 8 bases, with 11 bases left in between. The CDR3 is 13 residues long. Germline V gives CDR1 SGHRS, CDR2 YFSETQ. CDR3 nucleotide sequence: TGCGCCAGCAGTTTTAAATCTGATTCACCCCTCCACTTT. This translates into CASSFKSDSPLHF. Supplemented by reference TRBV5-1 and TRBJ1-6, the full variable domain reads KAGVTQTPRYLIKTRGQQVTLSCSPISGHRSVSWYQQTPGQGLQFLFEYFSETQRNKGNFPGRFSGRQFSNSRSEMNVSTLELGDSALYLCASSFKSDSPLHFGNGTRLTVT.

V gene TRBV29-1 combines with J gene TRBJ2-1; TRBD1 matches 7 bases. The CDR3 loop spans 12 amino acids. Germline V gene sequence: CDR1 SQVTM, CDR2 ANQGSEA. Trimming took 7 bases from V and 10 from J; bases not matched to a gene: 10. As DNA, the CDR3 is TGCAGCGGCAAGACAGGGCCCAGGGAGCAGTTCTTC. Amino acids: CSGKTGPREQFF.

The chain has TRBV7-2 and TRBJ1-2, with D hard to call. CDR1 is SGHTA, CDR2 FQGNSA, per germline. V lost 1 base and J lost 7, with 13 bases in between. The CDR3 is 14 amino acids. CDR3 nucleotide sequence: TGTGCCAGCAGCTTAGTCGGTGGGGAGGGTGGCTACACCTTC. Translated, it gives CASSLVGGEGGYTF.

The chain has TRBV25-1 and TRBJ2-2, with 12 bases identical to TRBD2. The germline CDR1 and CDR2 sequences are MGHDK and SYGVNS. The CDR3 runs 15 residues. After removal of 6 bases from V and 9 bases from J, the junction contained 8 bases not matched to a gene. The CDR3 is CASSPRLAGDRELFF. The CDR3 DNA reads TGTGCCAGCAGCCCTCGACTAGCGGGAGACCGGGAGCTGTTTTTT.

V usage is TRBV14 and J usage is TRBJ2-7, with 7 bases matching TRBD1. CDR1 and CDR2 from the germline V gene are SGHDN and FVKESK. The V gene end was trimmed by 1 base and the J gene end by 6 bases; junction bases not matched to a gene: 6. This CDR3 has 14 amino acids. The CDR3 region is CASSQVDRDSEQYF. CDR3 in DNA: TGTGCCAGCAGCCAAGTCGACAGGGACAGCGAGCAGTACTTC. Full variable domain (missing parts from reference TRBV14 and TRBJ2-7): EAGVTQFPSHSVIEKGQTVTLRCDPISGHDNLYWYRRVMGKEIKFLLHFVKESKQDESGMPNNRFLAERTGGTYSTLKVQPAELEDSGVYFCASSQVDRDSEQYFGPGTRLTVT.

A few counts support this clone. The rearrangement uses TRBV10-2 and TRBJ1-5, with D perhaps TRBD1 (5 bases). CDR1 WSHSY and CDR2 SAAADI come from the germline V gene. Trimming removed 4 bases from V and 1 base from J, with 11 bases in between. CDR3 size: 15 residues. The DNA for the CDR3 is TGCGCCAGCAGTGTGACAGACCGCAGCAATCAGCCCCAGCATTTT. Translating it yields CASSVTDRSNQPQHF.

The V gene is TRBV27, the J gene TRBJ2-1; 11 bases are shared with TRBD2. V shed 6 bases, J shed 5 bases, and the junction held 6 bases outside the gene matches. This CDR3 spans 15 amino acids. The germline CDR1 and CDR2 sequences are MNHEY and SMNVEV (reference sequence). CDR3 loop: CASSSTSGRNNEQFF. The CDR3 DNA follows: TGTGCCAGCAGCTCCACTAGCGGGAGAAACAATGAGCAGTTCTTC.